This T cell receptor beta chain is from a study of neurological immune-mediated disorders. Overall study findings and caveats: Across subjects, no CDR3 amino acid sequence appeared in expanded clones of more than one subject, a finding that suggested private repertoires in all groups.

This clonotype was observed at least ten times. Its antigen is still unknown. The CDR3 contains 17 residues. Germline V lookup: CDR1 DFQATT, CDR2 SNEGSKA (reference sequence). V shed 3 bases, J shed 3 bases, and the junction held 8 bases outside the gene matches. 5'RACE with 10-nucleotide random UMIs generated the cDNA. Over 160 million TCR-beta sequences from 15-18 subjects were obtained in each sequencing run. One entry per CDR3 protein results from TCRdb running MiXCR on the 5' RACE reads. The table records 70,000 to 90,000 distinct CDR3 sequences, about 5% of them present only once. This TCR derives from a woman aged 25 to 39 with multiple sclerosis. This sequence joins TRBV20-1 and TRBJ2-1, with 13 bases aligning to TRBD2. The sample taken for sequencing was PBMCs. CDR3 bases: TGCAGTGCTAGCGAGCTTTGGACTAGCGGGGGCTACAATGAGCAGTTCTTC. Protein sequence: CSASELWTSGGYNEQFF.